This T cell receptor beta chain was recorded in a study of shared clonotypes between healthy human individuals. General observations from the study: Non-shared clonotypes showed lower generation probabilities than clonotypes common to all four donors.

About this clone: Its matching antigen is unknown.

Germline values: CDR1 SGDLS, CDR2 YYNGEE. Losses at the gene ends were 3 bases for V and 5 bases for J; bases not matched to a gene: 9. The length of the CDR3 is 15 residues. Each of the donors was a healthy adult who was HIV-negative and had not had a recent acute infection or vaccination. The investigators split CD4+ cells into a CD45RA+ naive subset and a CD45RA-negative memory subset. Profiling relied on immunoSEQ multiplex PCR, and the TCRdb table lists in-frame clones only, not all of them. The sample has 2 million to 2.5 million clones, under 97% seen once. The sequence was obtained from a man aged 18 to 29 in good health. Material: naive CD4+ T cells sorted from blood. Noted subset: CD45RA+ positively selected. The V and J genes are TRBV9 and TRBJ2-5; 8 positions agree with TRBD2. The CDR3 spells CASSGTSLHGETQYF. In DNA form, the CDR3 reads TGTGCCAGCAGCGGGACTAGCCTCCATGGGGAGACCCAGTACTTC.